The source of this T cell receptor beta chain is a study of beta chain features in type 1 diabetes (dated by TCRdb to the late 2010s). Regarding the research as a whole: Patients and healthy donors did not differ in mean age, gender distribution, total cell number or subset yield. A total of roughly 100 million sorted cells were examined across all samples, and a strong correlation was observed between cell number per subset and RNA yield. In the study, TCRB repertoires of sorted circulating CD4+ T cell subsets from recently diagnosed type 1 diabetes patients were compared with those of matched healthy donors. Whereas all 30 or so donors provided naive and central memory subsets, regulatory and stem cell-like memory subsets were isolated from just 8 patients and about 8 healthy donors.

The High Capacity cDNA Reverse Transcription Kit was used to reverse transcribe all of the isolated RNA, meaning that expressed TCRB transcripts were what got sequenced. Naive, central memory and regulatory T cell samples underwent deep immunoSEQ sequencing, averaging about 3.3 million total reads per sample. Sorted cells were lysed in RLT buffer and RNA was extracted with DNase-treated RNeasy Micro or Mini kits, depending on cell number. To prevent cross-contamination, each cell subset was processed individually, whereas patient and healthy donor samples were processed jointly. The immunoSEQ multiplex PCR was used to amplify TCRB sequences from cDNA, generating 87-bp fragments that spanned the CDR3 region. Sequencing of the amplicons was done on the Illumina HiSeq platform. Turning to the authors' computational methods: PCR bias was corrected computationally using synthetic template baselines, and reads within Hamming distance 2 were collapsed, with unmergeable singletons discarded. Reads were aligned against IMGT to assign V, D and J genes, CDR3 length and insertions or deletions at six rearrangement sites. Within each subset, clonotype counts were normalized to sorted cell number, after which true diversity and Gini coefficients were computed with the tcR R package. The overlap coefficient, calculated on TCRB nucleotide sequences, was used to quantify repertoire sharing. Out-of-frame TCRB sequences from naive cells were analyzed as a proxy for the pre-selection repertoire. TCRdb carries this immuneACCESS record with in-frame sequences only. Its versions omit some clonotypes, under half of them owing to an unresolved V gene in the studies checked, with the rest unexplained. The V and J calls and clone size were taken over from that table, and D and trimming were inferred from the DNA. This sample has some 400,000 clones in its table, and about 15% of those were observed once. Approximately 0.02% of the sample is held by the ten biggest clonotypes.

From the cysteine through the phenylalanine, the CDR3 covers 14 amino acids. Kept here is only the CDR3 DNA, which spans 42 bases and is read in frame from base 1. V is pruned by 2 bases and J by 4 bases, leaving 2 bases of the junction without a gene match. The germline V gene provides CDR1 SGHDT and CDR2 YYEEEE. A note on this clone: The specificity of this receptor is unknown. No per-base quality is available; no much larger clone lies one base away.

Each donor gave one peripheral blood draw, roughly 0.12 L on average, collected into heparinised tubes. Naive, central memory, regulatory and stem cell-like memory CD4+ T cells were sorted on a BD FACSAria II using a panel including CD45RO, CCR7, CD25, CD127, CD95 and CD27. A purity above 98% was achieved for all sorted populations. Right away, PBMCs were isolated by Lymphoprep density gradient centrifugation and were stained directly, with no culture step. Samples were stained and sorted in pairs, with one healthy donor and one patient per experiment, so that batch effects were minimized. General findings and caveats noted by the study authors: Shorter templates might be favored by PCR, yet because patient and control samples were amplified and corrected together, any such skew would affect both groups equally. HLA sub-analyses involved small numbers of individuals, so any influence of HLA type on TCRB rearrangement remained unresolved. Because cDNA was sequenced instead of genomic DNA, activated cells with high expression could be over-represented, although the groups did not differ in activation or CD3 levels. At VDJ recombination sites, patients with type 1 diabetes made fewer insertions and deleted more nucleotides, a pattern implying thymic rearrangement abnormalities. The naive, central memory and regulatory TCRB repertoires appeared to resemble one another more closely among patients than among healthy donors. In all four CD4+ subsets, TCRB CDR3 length was moderately but significantly shorter in type 1 diabetes patients.

This clonotype was sampled from a woman aged 18-29 years in good health. The chain joins TRBV5-6 to TRBJ2-7; 11 bases in the middle match TRBD1. Sequencing input: naive CD4+ T cells from blood. The cell subset or site tag for this specimen amounts to: true naive CD4+ T cells. The CDR3 here reads CASSLRDRGYEQYF. The nucleotides read TGTGCCAGCAGCTTAAGGGACAGGGGGTACGAGCAGTACTTC.